This record covers a single TCR beta chain. Its antigen is undetermined. This entry is derived from a study of T cells expressing NK-cell markers. As for the study in general: The study drew TCR beta repertoires from sorted CD3+CD56+NKG2C+, CD3+CD56+NKG2C- and CD3+CD56-NKG2C+ T cells. One of eight sequenced donors was HCMV-seronegative; the other seven were seropositive. Study findings and constraints: Researchers report these clonotypes also headed the CD3+CD56-NKG2C+ fraction in a handful of donors.

Libraries used 5'RACE template switching adding universal primer site and UMIs. TCRdb reanalyzed the 5' RACE reads and collapses them to one entry per CDR3 protein, without DNA. This repertoire includes over 200,000 distinct CDR3 sequences. Germline CDR1 and CDR2: MNHEY and SMNVEV (reference sequence). There are 16 residues in the CDR3. The chain is built from TRBV27 and TRBJ2-5; TCRdb's D call, TRBD2, is unchecked because there is no DNA. This sequence originates from a man younger than 30 in good health. The sample taken for sequencing was blood T cells: a sorted CD56 or NKG2C T cell subset, CD4+ or CD8+ T cells, or bulk PBMC T cells (not recorded which). The CDR3 loop reads CASSLYAGGWQETQYF.